This TCR beta chain was captured in a study of blood T cell repertoires in COVID-19. Details on this clone: The sample carries other DNA sequences with the same CDR3.

V lost 0 bases and J 1 base, leaving 4 bases between the germline ends. This CDR3 contains 13 residues. Germline V lookup: CDR1 SGDLS, CDR2 YYNGEE. Sequencing used immunoSEQ multiplex PCR; TCRdb keeps in-frame clones, though not all of them. The table records about 110,000 clones, approximately 84% of them present only once. The J gene is TRBJ2-5, the V gene TRBV9; unclear D gene. This sequence was found in a human donor in a cohort sampled during active COVID-19. Sequenced material: peripheral blood. CDR3 in amino acids: CASSVASQETQYF. CDR3 bases: TGTGCCAGCAGCGTAGCGTCCCAAGAGACCCAGTACTTC.